This is a list of T cell receptor beta chains from one sample in a study of blood T cell repertoires in COVID-19. This table comes from immunoSEQ multiplex PCR, and its TCRdb copy is limited to in-frame clones, with some not included. The sample has approximately 180,000 clones, 85% to 90% seen once. Sequenced: peripheral blood. These receptors all stem from a person aged 65 to 79 with COVID-19, enrolled during active disease. The CDR3 runs from the conserved cysteine through the conserved F or W. Size is omitted from some rows. Given values are once, few, many or a class for expanded clones.

J,size,V,CDR3
TRBJ2-2,once,TRBV4-1,CASSRREGGELFF
TRBJ2-7,NA,TRBV11-2,CASSLGLAAYYEQYF
TRBJ2-7,NA,TRBV9,CASSVDLARSYEQYF
TRBJ2-3,NA,TRBV4-2,CASSTQPGGTDTQYF
TRBJ2-5,NA,TRBV29-1,CSVEPGQRETQYF
TRBJ2-7,once,TRBV4-1,CASSQDPGSYEQYF
TRBJ2-3,NA,TRBV13,CASSSGQGEISTDTQYF
TRBJ2-2,NA,TRBV5-1,CASSGKPGQLTEGELFF
TRBJ2-1,NA,TRBV21-1,CASIDLEQFF
TRBJ1-1,few,TRBV5-4,CASSKERTTVEAFF
TRBJ2-6,NA,TRBV7-2,CASRGSSGANVLTF
TRBJ2-3,NA,TRBV29-1,CSANRQGAADTQYF
TRBJ2-5,NA,TRBV7-9,CASSSKNRVVGKTQYF
TRBJ1-5,once,TRBV28,CASTALDRHSNQPQHF
TRBJ1-4,NA,TRBV11-2,CASSQDRVNEKLFF
TRBJ1-5,NA,TRBV12-3/TRBV12-4,CASRLFNQPQHF
TRBJ2-7,NA,TRBV7-2,CASSQLAGGRSYEQYF
TRBJ1-1,NA,TRBV5-1,CASRRDLRGGTEAFF
TRBJ2-5,NA,TRBV28,CASSPEQDKYETQYF
TRBJ2-5,NA,TRBV11-2,CASSFNQGQETQYF
TRBJ2-5,NA,TRBV4-3,CASSQDGGEQETQYF
TRBJ2-7,NA,TRBV6-5,CASKRTTYEQYF
TRBJ1-1,NA,TRBV6-2/TRBV6-3,CASSSQGKAFF
TRBJ1-6,few,TRBV18,CASSPLFKDSWNNSPLHF
TRBJ1-3,NA,TRBV3-1/TRBV3-2,CASTPMAFSGNTIYF
TRBJ1-2,NA,TRBV9,CASSAQGAGGYTF
TRBJ1-4,NA,TRBV11-2,CASSLVPPVGEKLFF
TRBJ1-1,NA,TRBV19,CASSIDRDRGAEAFF
TRBJ2-6,NA,TRBV7-6,CASSLLGGGGANVLTF
TRBJ1-1,NA,TRBV29-1,CSAGALEAFF
TRBJ2-5,once,TRBV12-1,CASSFARGVGRGSQYF
TRBJ2-3,NA,TRBV28,CASSLWSPDTQYF
TRBJ2-5,NA,TRBV9,CASSVDGDPRETQYF
TRBJ2-1,NA,TRBV6-2/TRBV6-3,CASSPGIAGALGDEQFF
TRBJ2-3,NA,TRBV19,CASRPSGGPADTQYF